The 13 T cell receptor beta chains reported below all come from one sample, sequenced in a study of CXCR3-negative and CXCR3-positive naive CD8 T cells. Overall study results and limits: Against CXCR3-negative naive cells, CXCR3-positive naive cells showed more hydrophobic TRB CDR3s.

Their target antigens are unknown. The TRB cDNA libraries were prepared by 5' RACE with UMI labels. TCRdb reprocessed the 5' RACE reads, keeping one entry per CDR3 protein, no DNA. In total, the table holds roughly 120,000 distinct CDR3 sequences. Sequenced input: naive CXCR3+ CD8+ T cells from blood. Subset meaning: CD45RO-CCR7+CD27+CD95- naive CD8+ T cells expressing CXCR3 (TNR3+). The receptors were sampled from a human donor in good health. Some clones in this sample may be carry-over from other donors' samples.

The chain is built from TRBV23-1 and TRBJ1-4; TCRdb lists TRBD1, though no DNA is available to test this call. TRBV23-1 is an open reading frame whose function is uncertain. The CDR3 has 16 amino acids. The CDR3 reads CASSQSPGGYNEKLFF.

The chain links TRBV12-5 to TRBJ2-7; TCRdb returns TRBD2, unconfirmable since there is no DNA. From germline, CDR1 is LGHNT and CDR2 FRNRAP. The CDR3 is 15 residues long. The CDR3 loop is CASGSPRDYFYEQYF.

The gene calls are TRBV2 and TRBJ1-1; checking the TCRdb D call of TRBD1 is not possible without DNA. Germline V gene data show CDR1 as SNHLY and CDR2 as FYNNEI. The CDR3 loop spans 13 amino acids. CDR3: CASSRGMNTEAFF. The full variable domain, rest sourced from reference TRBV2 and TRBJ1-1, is EPEVTQTPSHQVTQMGQEVILRCVPISNHLYFYWYRQILGQKVEFLVSFYNNEISEKSEIFDDQFSVERPDGSNFTLKIRSTKLEDSAMYFCASSRGMNTEAFFGQGTRLTVV.

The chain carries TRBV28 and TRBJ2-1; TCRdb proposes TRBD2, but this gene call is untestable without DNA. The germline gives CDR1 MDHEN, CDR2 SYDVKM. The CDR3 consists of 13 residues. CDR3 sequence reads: CASTSGVDDEQFF.

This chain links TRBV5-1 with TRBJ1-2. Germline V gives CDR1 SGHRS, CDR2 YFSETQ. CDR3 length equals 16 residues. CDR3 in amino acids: CASSLAGGPTNYGYTF.

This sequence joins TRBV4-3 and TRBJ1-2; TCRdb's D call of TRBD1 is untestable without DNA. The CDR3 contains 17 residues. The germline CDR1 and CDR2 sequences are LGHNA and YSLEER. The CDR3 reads CASSLSWTGGASYGYTF.

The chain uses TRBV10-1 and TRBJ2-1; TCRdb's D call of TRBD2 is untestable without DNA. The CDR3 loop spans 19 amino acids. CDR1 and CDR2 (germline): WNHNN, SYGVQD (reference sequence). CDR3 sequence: CASSESGTSGRGAYNEQFF.

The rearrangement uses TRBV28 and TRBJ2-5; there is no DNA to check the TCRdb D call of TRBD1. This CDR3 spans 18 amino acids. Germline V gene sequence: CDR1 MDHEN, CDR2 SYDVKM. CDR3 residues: CASSLPTSGQGAKETQYF.

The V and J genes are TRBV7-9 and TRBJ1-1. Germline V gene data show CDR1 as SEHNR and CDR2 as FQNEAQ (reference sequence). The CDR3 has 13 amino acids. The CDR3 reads CASSWERNTEAFF.

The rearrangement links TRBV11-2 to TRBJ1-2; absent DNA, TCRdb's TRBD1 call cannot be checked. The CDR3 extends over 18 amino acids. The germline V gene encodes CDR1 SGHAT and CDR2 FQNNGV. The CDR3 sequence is CASSFIGDRDSPFYGYTF.

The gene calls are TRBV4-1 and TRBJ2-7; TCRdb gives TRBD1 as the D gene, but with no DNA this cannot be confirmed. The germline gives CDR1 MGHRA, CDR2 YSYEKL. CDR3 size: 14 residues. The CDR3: CASSTRDTDYEQYF.

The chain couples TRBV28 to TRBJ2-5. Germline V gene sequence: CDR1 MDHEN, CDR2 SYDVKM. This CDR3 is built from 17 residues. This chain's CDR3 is CASSSKVDTLYQETQYF.

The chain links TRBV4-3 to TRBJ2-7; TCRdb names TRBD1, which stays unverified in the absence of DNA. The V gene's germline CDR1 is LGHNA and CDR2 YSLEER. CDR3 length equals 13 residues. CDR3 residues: CASSQDRGYEQYF.